These 32 T cell receptor beta chains share one sample of origin, sequenced in a study of T and B cells in COVID-19 patients. TRB was amplified from around 250-500 ng of blood genomic DNA. TRB rearrangements were amplified by multiplex PCR with BIOMED2 TRB-A/B primers. TCRdb re-analysed the multiplex PCR reads in MiXCR, keeping a single row per CDR3 protein. The profile covers 5,300 or so distinct CDR3 sequences, with 27% appearing a single time and about a third taken by the ten largest. Sequencing input: blood. The receptors originated from a human donor with active COVID-19. The donor label of this sample is uncertain.

This clonotype is medium-sized (0.01 to 0.1%) within its sample. V is TRBV24-1 and J is TRBJ2-3; tentative D call: TRBD1 (5 bases). Trimming pared 3 bases from V and 8 bases from J, leaving 14 bases between. CDR3 length: 14 residues. Germline CDR1 and CDR2: KGHDR and SFDVKD. CDR3 residues: CATSDSPGQGTQYF. CDR3 DNA: TGTGCCACCAGTGATAGCCCTGGGCAGGGTACGCAGTATTTT.

This clonotype was counted between two and nine times. CDR3 nucleotide sequence: TGTGCCAGCACTTCAGGGGCTGCACCCCTCCACTTT. This encodes CASTSGAAPLHF. The rearrangement uses TRBV6-5 and TRBJ1-6, with D possibly TRBD1 on 6 matching bases. V shed 7 bases and J shed 11 bases, with 12 bases lying between them. The CDR3 is 12 residues long. CDR1 is MNHEY and CDR2 is SVGAGI in the germline V gene.

The V gene is TRBV27, the J gene TRBJ1-1, with 7 bases that match TRBD1. The J segment lost 1 base and the V segment lost 4 bases, leaving 6 bases of the junction unmatched. The CDR3 runs to 15 residues. Germline CDR1 is MNHEY and CDR2 is SMNVEV (reference sequence). The CDR3: CASSSSGTANTEAFF. CDR3 sequence (DNA): TGTGCCAGCAGTTCCTCCGGGACAGCGAACACTGAAGCTTTCTTT.

This clonotype was recorded once. The chain couples TRBV19 to TRBJ2-3; D gene uncertain. The CDR3 runs 14 residues. V was shortened by 9 bases and J by 2 bases, with 15 bases between the two germline ends. Germline-derived CDR1 and CDR2 are LNHDA and SQIVND (reference sequence). CDR3 bases: TGTGCCAGCAGCTTTGGCGGCTTCACAGATACGCAGTATTTT. It encodes CASSFGGFTDTQYF. The full variable domain, with the rest looked up from reference TRBV19 and TRBJ2-3, is DGGITQSPKYLFRKEGQNVTLSCEQNLNHDAMYWYRQDPGQGLRLIYYSQIVNDFQKGDIAEGYSVSREKKESFPLTVTSAQKNPTAFYLCASSFGGFTDTQYFGPGTRLTVL.

Judged by abundance, this clonotype is medium-sized. The chain joins TRBV15 to TRBJ1-1; D uncertain. With 1 base removed from V and 0 bases from J, the gap between germline ends came to 12 bases. Germline V gene data show CDR1 as LNHNV and CDR2 as YYDKDF (reference sequence). CDR3 length equals 16 residues. The CDR3, as DNA: TGTGCCACCAGCAGAGGGCAGGACGGTTTGAACACTGAAGCTTTCTTT. Translated: CATSRGQDGLNTEAFF.

This clonotype has a handful of counts. V usage is TRBV6-1 and J usage is TRBJ2-1; 10 nucleotides match TRBD2. This CDR3 region has 15 residues. CDR1 and CDR2 (germline): MNHNS, SASEGT. The J segment lost 8 bases and the V segment lost 4 bases, leaving 8 bases of the junction unmatched. CDR3 coding DNA: TGTGCCAGCAGTGGACTAGCGGGCAACCGGGATGAGCAGTTCTTC. Amino acid sequence: CASSGLAGNRDEQFF.

The chain uses TRBV29-1 and TRBJ2-2; D possibly corresponds to TRBD1 (5 bases). CDR1 and CDR2 from the germline V gene are SQVTM and ANQGSEA. This CDR3 region has 15 residues. V was cut by 1 base and J by 5 bases, with 14 bases left in between. The CDR3 spells CSVEGPQGSTGELFF. CDR3 bases: TGCAGCGTTGAAGGTCCCCAGGGATCGACCGGGGAGCTGTTTTTT.

This chain links TRBV7-9 with TRBJ2-3; TRBD2 matches 10 bases. The V gene end was trimmed by 1 base and the J gene end by 0 bases; junction bases not matched to a gene: 7. CDR3 length: 18 amino acids. CDR1 is SEHNR, CDR2 FQNEAQ, per germline (reference sequence). Written as DNA, the CDR3 is TGTGCCAGCAGCTTAGGTAGCGGGGGGCCGTCTAGCACAGATACGCAGTATTTT. This codes for CASSLGSGGPSSTDTQYF.

In this sample, this clonotype turned up a few times. This chain links TRBV7-9 with TRBJ2-6, with 8 nucleotides matching TRBD1. The junction had 12 bases not matched to a gene; V was cut back by 3 bases and J by 2 bases. The CDR3 is made up of 19 amino acids. The germline V gene encodes CDR1 SEHNR and CDR2 FQNEAQ (reference sequence). As DNA, the CDR3 is TGTGCCAGCAGCTTGGTTCGGACAGGGTTACGGCCTGGGGCCAACGTCCTGACTTTC. Its translation: CASSLVRTGLRPGANVLTF. The entire variable domain, with the rest obtained from reference TRBV7-9 and TRBJ2-6, is as follows: DTGVSQNPRHKITKRGQNVTFRCDPISEHNRLYWYRQTLGQGPEFLTYFQNEAQLEKSRLLSDRFSAERPKGSFSTLEIQRTEQGDSAMYLCASSLVRTGLRPGANVLTFGAGSRLTVL.

This clonotype occurred a few times. The CDR3 bases are TGTGCCAGCAGCTTGGGGTGGAGCAATCAGCCCCAGCATTTT. Its protein product is CASSLGWSNQPQHF. The genes are TRBV5-5 and TRBJ1-5, with D uncertain. CDR3 length equals 14 residues. V was cut by 0 bases and J by 1 base, with 5 bases left in between. From germline, CDR1 is SGHKS and CDR2 YYEKEE (reference sequence).

V and J are TRBV11-1 and TRBJ2-7, with D possibly matching TRBD1 (6 bases). V was pared by 6 bases and J by 1 base, with 13 bases between. The germline CDR1 and CDR2 sequences are SGHAT and FQDESV (reference sequence). This CDR3 is 14 amino acids long. The CDR3 DNA follows: TGTGCCAGCAGAGAACAGGGTGGGTCCTACGAGCAGTACTTC. Amino acids: CASREQGGSYEQYF.

Within the sample, this clonotype is medium-sized. The chain carries TRBV27 and TRBJ2-1; the D gene is possibly TRBD1 (5 bases). V gave up 1 base and J gave up 5 bases, with 9 bases separating them. Germline V lookup: CDR1 MNHEY, CDR2 SMNVEV (reference sequence). The CDR3 contains 14 residues. CDR3 bases: TGTGCCAGCAGTTTATGGGCAGGGCACAATGAGCAGTTCTTC. Translating it yields CASSLWAGHNEQFF.

This clonotype is medium-sized within its sample. The chain combines TRBV6-2 or TRBV6-3 with TRBJ2-3; 10 positions match TRBD1. The CDR3 consists of 14 residues. V dropped 5 bases and J dropped 3; count of bases not matched to a gene: 2. The germline V gene has CDR1 MNHEY and CDR2 SVGEGT. The CDR3 loop reads CASSRQGATDTQYF. In DNA form, the CDR3 reads TGTGCCAGCAGTAGACAGGGGGCAACAGATACGCAGTATTTT.

This clonotype was counted a few times. This chain joins TRBV12-3 or TRBV12-4 and TRBJ2-5; D may be TRBD1 or TRBD2 (7 bases each). This CDR3 has 14 amino acids. The V end was cut by 7 bases, the J end by 10 bases, with 22 bases between. CDR3 DNA sequence: TGTGCCAGCACTCCTGGGGTGCCAGGGGGGGACCAGTACTTC. Amino acid sequence: CASTPGVPGGDQYF.

By share of the sample, this clonotype is medium-sized (0.01 to 0.1%). The chain is built from TRBV24-1 and TRBJ1-5; D is uncertain. The germline V gene encodes CDR1 KGHDR and CDR2 SFDVKD. This CDR3 contains 14 residues. Deletions cut 6 bases from V and 2 bases from J, with 10 bases between. The CDR3 loop reads CATSSVGGNQPQHF. CDR3 nucleotide sequence: TGTGCCACCAGTAGCGTCGGTGGCAATCAGCCCCAGCATTTT.

By share of the sample, this clonotype is medium-sized. The J gene is TRBJ1-1, the V gene TRBV30; tentatively, D is TRBD1 (5 bases). With 4 bases removed from V and 5 bases from J, the gap between germline ends came to 20 bases. In germline, CDR1 is GTSNPN, CDR2 SVGIG (reference sequence). The CDR3 consists of 15 residues. CDR3 residues: CAWKGRVELRTEAFF. The CDR3 region has the DNA TGTGCCTGGAAGGGCAGGGTCGAATTAAGGACTGAAGCTTTCTTT.

This clonotype is classed as medium-sized (0.01 to 0.1%). The chain uses TRBV6-2 or TRBV6-3 and TRBJ2-7; D is unresolved. The CDR3 is made up of 12 amino acids. Germline V gives CDR1 MNHEY, CDR2 SVGEGT. Trimming removed 6 bases from V and 2 bases from J, with 8 bases in between. Here the CDR3 DNA reads TGTGCCAGCAGCCTGACCCCCTACGAGCAGTACTTC. It codes for CASSLTPYEQYF.

Sample share makes this clonotype medium-sized. This chain links TRBV27 with TRBJ2-7, with a tentative D call TRBD1 (6 bases). This CDR3 comprises 12 residues. The V end was cut by 5 bases, the J end by 7 bases, with 12 bases between. From germline, CDR1 is MNHEY and CDR2 SMNVEV (reference sequence). This chain's CDR3 is CASSSTGREQYF. CDR3 nucleotides: TGTGCCAGCAGTAGTACAGGGCGAGAGCAGTACTTC.

This clonotype is classed as medium-sized. This chain connects TRBV6-5 to TRBJ2-2; 10 bases match TRBD2. The germline CDR1 and CDR2 sequences are MNHEY and SVGAGI. The ends lost 5 bases at V and 7 bases at J; junction bases unmatched: 16. This CDR3 contains 18 residues. CDR3 residues: CASSEPVGTSEEGGELFF. The CDR3 nucleotides are TGTGCCAGCAGTGAACCGGTCGGGACTAGCGAGGAGGGCGGGGAGCTGTTTTTT.

The table lists this clonotype with a few counts. The V and J genes are TRBV5-1 and TRBJ2-3; 11 nucleotides agree with TRBD2. There are 15 residues in the CDR3. The trim removed 4 bases at V and 5 bases at J, leaving 6 bases unmatched. Germline assignment: CDR1 SGHRS and CDR2 YFSETQ. DNA of the CDR3: TGCGCCAGCAGCCGAACTAGCGGGAGTTTAGATACGCAGTATTTT. Its protein product is CASSRTSGSLDTQYF.

The V gene is TRBV6-4, the J gene TRBJ1-1, with no clear D. V lost 0 bases and J lost 4, with 9 bases in between. This CDR3 is built from 14 residues. Germline V CDR1 and CDR2: MRHNA, SNTAGT. In DNA, the CDR3 is TGTGCCAGCAGTGACTCTTCCCTGGGCACTGAAGCTTTCTTT. It translates to CASSDSSLGTEAFF.

This clonotype is deemed medium-sized. V is TRBV19 and J is TRBJ2-2; D not certain. CDR3 length: 13 amino acids. Germline V gives CDR1 LNHDA, CDR2 SQIVND (reference sequence). V was shortened by 1 base and J by 7 bases, with 7 bases between the two germline ends. CDR3 nucleotides: TGTGCCAGTAGTATAGCACGGGTCGGGGAGCTGTTTTTT. The encoded protein is CASSIARVGELFF. Full variable domain (remainder filled in from reference TRBV19 and TRBJ2-2): DGGITQSPKYLFRKEGQNVTLSCEQNLNHDAMYWYRQDPGQGLRLIYYSQIVNDFQKGDIAEGYSVSREKKESFPLTVTSAQKNPTAFYLCASSIARVGELFFGEGSRLTVL.

The count of this clonotype is one. The rearrangement uses TRBV12-3 or TRBV12-4 and TRBJ1-2, with D unclear. Trimming pared 4 bases from V and 2 bases from J, leaving 14 bases between. The CDR3 totals 15 residues. The CDR3 coding sequence is TGTGCCAGCAGTTACTTGGGCCCCCGGAACTATGGCTACACCTTC. This gives the protein CASSYLGPRNYGYTF.

The J gene is TRBJ2-6, the V gene TRBV4-3, with D possibly being TRBD1 (5 bases). Germline V gives CDR1 LGHNA, CDR2 YSLEER. The CDR3 has 18 amino acids. V was clipped by 0 bases and J by 3 bases, with 15 bases between them. CDR3 DNA sequence: TGCGCCAGCAGCCAAGATAAAGGGGCCCCTCTTGGGGCCAACGTCCTGACTTTC. It translates to CASSQDKGAPLGANVLTF.

This clonotype turned up a few times. This chain connects TRBV5-1 to TRBJ1-3; a possible D gene is TRBD1 (5 bases). V dropped 4 bases and J dropped 2 bases, with 7 bases sitting between them. Germline V gene sequence: CDR1 SGHRS, CDR2 YFSETQ. The CDR3 has 13 residues. The CDR3 DNA sequence: TGCGCCAGCAGCCAGGGCACTGGAAACACCATATATTTT. It specifies CASSQGTGNTIYF.

By frequency in the sample, this clonotype is medium-sized. The chain has TRBV18 and TRBJ2-3; D remains unclear. V was trimmed by 8 bases and J by 1 base, leaving 10 bases between them. The germline gives CDR1 KGHSH, CDR2 LQKENI. The CDR3 is 13 amino acids. Here the CDR3 reads CASTKAGTDTQYF. The CDR3 nucleotides are TGTGCCAGCACCAAAGCCGGCACAGATACGCAGTATTTT.

V usage is TRBV5-4 and J usage is TRBJ1-5; no clear D. This CDR3 has 13 amino acids. Germline V CDR1 and CDR2: SGHNT, YYREEE (reference sequence). V was pared by 1 base and J by 2 bases, with 4 bases between. The DNA for the CDR3 is TGTGCCAGCAGCTTGTACGGCAATCAGCCCCAGCATTTT. Its protein product is CASSLYGNQPQHF.

This chain connects TRBV6-2 or TRBV6-3 to TRBJ2-1, with a weak D call TRBD1 (6 bases). CDR1 is MNHEY and CDR2 is SVGEGT in the germline V gene. The CDR3 consists of 13 residues. Trimming left V 4 bases short and J 15 bases short, with 19 bases between. The DNA for the CDR3 is TGTGCCAGCAGTTCTACAGGACAGTTTAGGGGGTTCTTC. Residues: CASSSTGQFRGFF.

This clonotype turned up a few times. This chain joins TRBV13 and TRBJ1-6, with D perhaps matching TRBD1 (5 bases). The CDR3 length is 16 residues. V lost 2 bases to trimming and J lost 7 bases, with 15 bases between them. The germline CDR1 and CDR2 sequences are PRHDT and FYEKMQ (reference sequence). The DNA of the CDR3 is TGTGCCAGCAGCTTATTTGCCGGGGGAGGGAATTCACCCCTCCACTTT. Translated: CASSLFAGGGNSPLHF.

This clonotype was seen a handful of times. The chain combines TRBV19 with TRBJ1-1; TRBD1 agrees at 12 bases. Germline V gives CDR1 LNHDA, CDR2 SQIVND (reference sequence). The CDR3 totals 19 residues. The V and J ends lost 3 bases and 1 base, in that order; junction bases with no gene match: 12. For the CDR3, the DNA is TGTGCCAGTAGTATGGACTGGGGACAGGGGGCCGGGGGGAACACTGAAGCTTTCTTT. Its protein product is CASSMDWGQGAGGNTEAFF.

About this clonotype: One end of the junction fails to match germline, which may point to a read error. V usage is TRBV12-3 or TRBV12-4 and J usage is TRBJ1-1; the match to TRBD1 covers 7 bases. This CDR3 region has 13 residues. CDR3 sequence: CASRLGGRTEAFF. In nucleotides, the CDR3 is TGTGCCAGCAGATTAGGGGGCAGGACTGAAGCTTTCTTT.

The rearrangement uses TRBV6-5 and TRBJ2-7; D might be TRBD2 (6 bases). Deletions cut 6 bases from V and 4 bases from J, with 13 bases between. The germline V gene encodes CDR1 MNHEY and CDR2 SVGAGI. The CDR3 has 13 residues. Written as DNA, the CDR3 is TGTGCCAGCAGCCCGGGACTTGGGTACGAGCAGTACGTC. Encoded protein: CASSPGLGYEQYV.